This TCR beta chain was retrieved from a study of tumour-infiltrating T cells in Burkitt lymphoma. Study-level background: Repertoire clonality predicted overall and progression-free survival.

The V and J ends lost 5 bases and 4 bases, in that order; junction bases with no gene match: 5. Germline CDR1 is SGHVS and CDR2 is FNYEAQ. CDR3 size: 15 residues. Some clones are missing from TCRdb's copy, which holds only in-frame ones; the method was immunoSEQ multiplex PCR. In the table there are more than 2,000 clones, roughly 70% of which are singletons. This TCR derives from a human donor with diffuse large B-cell lymphoma. Sequencing was performed on tumor tissue. V is TRBV7-6 and J is TRBJ2-2, with TRBD1 matching over 9 bases. The CDR3: CASSQQGAVTGELFF. The CDR3 nucleotides are TGTGCCAGCAGCCAACAGGGGGCGGTCACCGGGGAGCTGTTTTTT.